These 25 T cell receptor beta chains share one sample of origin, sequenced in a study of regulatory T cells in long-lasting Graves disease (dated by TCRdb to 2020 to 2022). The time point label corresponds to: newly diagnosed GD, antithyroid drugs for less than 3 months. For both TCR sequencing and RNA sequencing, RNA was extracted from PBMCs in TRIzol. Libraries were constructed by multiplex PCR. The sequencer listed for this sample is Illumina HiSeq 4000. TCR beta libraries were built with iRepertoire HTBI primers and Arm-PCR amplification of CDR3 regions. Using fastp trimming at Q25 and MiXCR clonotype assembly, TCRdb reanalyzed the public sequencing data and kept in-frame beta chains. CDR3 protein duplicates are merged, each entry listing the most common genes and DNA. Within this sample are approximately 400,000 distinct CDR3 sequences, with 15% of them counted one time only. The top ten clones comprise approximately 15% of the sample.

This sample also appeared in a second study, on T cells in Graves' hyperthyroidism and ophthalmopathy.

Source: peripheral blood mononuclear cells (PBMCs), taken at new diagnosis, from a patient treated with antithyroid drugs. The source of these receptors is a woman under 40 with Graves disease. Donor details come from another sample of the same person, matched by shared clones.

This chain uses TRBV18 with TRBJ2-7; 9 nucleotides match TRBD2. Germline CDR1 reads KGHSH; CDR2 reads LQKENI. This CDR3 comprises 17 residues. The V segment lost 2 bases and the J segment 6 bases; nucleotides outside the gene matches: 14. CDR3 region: CASSPIGLAGGPSEQYF. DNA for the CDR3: TGTGCCAGCTCACCAATCGGACTGGCGGGAGGGCCCAGCGAGCAGTACTTC. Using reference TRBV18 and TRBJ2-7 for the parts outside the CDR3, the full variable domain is NAGVMQNPRHLVRRRGQEARLRCSPMKGHSHVYWYRQLPEEGLKFMVYLQKENIIDESGMPKERFSAEFPKEGPSILRIQQVVRGDSAAYFCASSPIGLAGGPSEQYFGPGTRLTVT.

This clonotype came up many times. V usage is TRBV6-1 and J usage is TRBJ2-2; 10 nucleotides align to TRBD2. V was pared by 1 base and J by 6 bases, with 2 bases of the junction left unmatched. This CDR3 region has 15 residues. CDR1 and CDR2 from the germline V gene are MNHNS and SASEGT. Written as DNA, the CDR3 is TGTGCCAGCAGTGAAGAAGCGGGAGGGCCCGGGGAGCTGTTTTTT. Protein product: CASSEEAGGPGELFF.

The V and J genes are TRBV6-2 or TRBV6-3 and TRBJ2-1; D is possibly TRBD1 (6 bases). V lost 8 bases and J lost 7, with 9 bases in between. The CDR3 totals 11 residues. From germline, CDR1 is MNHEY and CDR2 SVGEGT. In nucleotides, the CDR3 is TGTGCCAGCCTACAGGGAAATGAGCAGTTCTTC. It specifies CASLQGNEQFF.

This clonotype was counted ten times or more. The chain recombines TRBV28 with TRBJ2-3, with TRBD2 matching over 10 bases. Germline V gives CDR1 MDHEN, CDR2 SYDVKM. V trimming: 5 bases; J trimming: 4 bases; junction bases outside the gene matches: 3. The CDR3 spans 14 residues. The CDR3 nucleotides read TGTGCCAGCAGTGGAAGCGGGGGGGCAGATACGCAGTATTTT. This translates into CASSGSGGADTQYF.

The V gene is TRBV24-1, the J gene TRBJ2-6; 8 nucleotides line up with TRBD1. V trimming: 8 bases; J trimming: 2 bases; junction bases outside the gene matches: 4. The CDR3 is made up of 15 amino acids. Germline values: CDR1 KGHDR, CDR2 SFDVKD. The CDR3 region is CATTSGGAGANVLTF. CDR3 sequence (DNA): TGTGCCACCACGTCAGGGGGCGCTGGGGCCAACGTCCTGACTTTC.

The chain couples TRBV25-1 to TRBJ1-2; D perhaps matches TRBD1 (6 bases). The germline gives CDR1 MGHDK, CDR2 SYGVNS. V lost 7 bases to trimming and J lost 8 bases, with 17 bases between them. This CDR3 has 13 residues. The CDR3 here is CASTEGGSLGYTF. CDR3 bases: TGTGCCAGCACGGAGGGGGGGAGCCTCGGCTACACCTTC.

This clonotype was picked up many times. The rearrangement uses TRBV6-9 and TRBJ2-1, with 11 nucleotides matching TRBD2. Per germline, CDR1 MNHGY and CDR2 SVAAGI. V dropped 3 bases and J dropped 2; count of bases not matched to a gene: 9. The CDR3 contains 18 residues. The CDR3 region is CASSYLVSGRVAYNEQFF. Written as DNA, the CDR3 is TGTGCCAGCAGTTACTTGGTTAGCGGGAGGGTAGCCTACAATGAGCAGTTCTTC.

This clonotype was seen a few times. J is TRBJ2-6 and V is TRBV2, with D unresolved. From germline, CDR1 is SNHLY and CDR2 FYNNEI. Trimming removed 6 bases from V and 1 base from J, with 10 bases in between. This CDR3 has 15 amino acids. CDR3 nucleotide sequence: TGTGCCAGCAGCCGACGGAAATCTGGGGCCAACGTCCTGACTTTC. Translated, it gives CASSRRKSGANVLTF.

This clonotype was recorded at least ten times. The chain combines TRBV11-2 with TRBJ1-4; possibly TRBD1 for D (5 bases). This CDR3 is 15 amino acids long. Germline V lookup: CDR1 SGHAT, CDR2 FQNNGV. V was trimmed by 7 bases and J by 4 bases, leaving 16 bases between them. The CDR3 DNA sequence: TGTGCCAGCAAACGCATGGAGGGGAGTAATGAAAAACTGTTTTTT. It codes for CASKRMEGSNEKLFF.

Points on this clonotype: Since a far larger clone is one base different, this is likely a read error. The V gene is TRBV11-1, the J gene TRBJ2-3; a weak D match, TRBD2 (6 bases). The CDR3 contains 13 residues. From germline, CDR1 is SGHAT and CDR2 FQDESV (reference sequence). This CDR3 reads CASSLWGPGEALF. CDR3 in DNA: TGTGCCAGCAGCTTATGGGGACCGGGGGAAGCTCTCTTT. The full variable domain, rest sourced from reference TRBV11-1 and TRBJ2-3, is EAEVAQSPRYKITEKSQAVAFWCDPISGHATLYWYRQILGQGPELLVQFQDESVVDDSQLPKDRFSAERLKGVDSTLKIQPAELGDSAMYLCASSLWGPGEALFGPGTRLTVL.

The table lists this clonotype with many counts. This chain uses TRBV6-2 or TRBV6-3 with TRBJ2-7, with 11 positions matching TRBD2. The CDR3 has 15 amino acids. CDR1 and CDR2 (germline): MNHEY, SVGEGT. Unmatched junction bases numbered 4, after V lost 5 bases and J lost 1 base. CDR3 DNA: TGTGCCAGCAGTGAAAGACTAGCGGGATCCTACGAGCAGTACTTC. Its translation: CASSERLAGSYEQYF.

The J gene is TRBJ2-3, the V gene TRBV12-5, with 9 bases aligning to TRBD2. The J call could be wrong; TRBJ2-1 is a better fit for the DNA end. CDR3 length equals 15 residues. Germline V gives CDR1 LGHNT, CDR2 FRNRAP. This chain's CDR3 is CASGWGSSGNNEQFF. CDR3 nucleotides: TGTGCTAGTGGTTGGGGGTCTAGCGGGAACAATGAGCAGTTCTTC.

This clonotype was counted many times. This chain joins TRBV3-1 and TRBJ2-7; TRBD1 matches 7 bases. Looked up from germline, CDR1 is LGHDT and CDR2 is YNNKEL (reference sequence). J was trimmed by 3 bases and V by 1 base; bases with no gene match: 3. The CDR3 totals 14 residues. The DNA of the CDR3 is TGTGCCAGCAGCCAAGTGGGACAGATCTACGAGCAGTACTTC. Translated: CASSQVGQIYEQYF.

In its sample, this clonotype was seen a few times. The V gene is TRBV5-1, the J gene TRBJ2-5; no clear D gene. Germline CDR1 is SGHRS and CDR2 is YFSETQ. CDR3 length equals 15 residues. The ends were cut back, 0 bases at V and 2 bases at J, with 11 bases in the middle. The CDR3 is CASSLGSARQETQYF. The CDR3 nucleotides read TGCGCCAGCAGCTTGGGCTCGGCGAGACAAGAGACCCAGTACTTC.

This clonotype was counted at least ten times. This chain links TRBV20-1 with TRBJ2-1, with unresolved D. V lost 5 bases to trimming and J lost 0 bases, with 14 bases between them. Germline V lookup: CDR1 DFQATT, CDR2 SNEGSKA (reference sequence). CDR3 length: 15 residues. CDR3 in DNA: TGCAGTGCTCCCCGGACGGTGAGCTCCTACAATGAGCAGTTCTTC. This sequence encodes CSAPRTVSSYNEQFF.

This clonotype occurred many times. The CDR3 protein is CSARRKDYEQYF. The DNA of the CDR3 is TGCAGTGCTAGACGGAAAGATTACGAGCAGTACTTC. The chain employs TRBV20-1 and TRBJ2-7; D not certain. There are 12 residues in the CDR3. V was pared by 2 bases and J by 4 bases, with 9 bases between. Germline CDR1 and CDR2: DFQATT and SNEGSKA (reference sequence).

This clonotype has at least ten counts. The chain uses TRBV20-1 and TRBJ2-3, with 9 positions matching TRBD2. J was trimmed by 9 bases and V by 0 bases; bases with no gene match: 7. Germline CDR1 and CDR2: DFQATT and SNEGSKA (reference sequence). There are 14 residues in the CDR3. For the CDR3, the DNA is TGCAGTGCTAGAGATCTGGGGACTAGCTTGACGCAGTATTTT. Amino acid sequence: CSARDLGTSLTQYF.

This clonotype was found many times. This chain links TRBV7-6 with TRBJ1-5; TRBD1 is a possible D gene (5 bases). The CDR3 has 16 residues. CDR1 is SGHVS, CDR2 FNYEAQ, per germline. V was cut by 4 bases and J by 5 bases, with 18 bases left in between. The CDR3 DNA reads TGTGCCAGCAGCTCTAGGGTCGGGGGAAGAGATCAGCCCCAGCATTTT. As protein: CASSSRVGGRDQPQHF. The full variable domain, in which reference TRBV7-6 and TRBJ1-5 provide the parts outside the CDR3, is GAGVSQSPRYKVTKRGQDVALRCDPISGHVSLYWYRQALGQGPEFLTYFNYEAQQDKSGLPNDRFSAERPEGSISTLTIQRTEQRDSAMYRCASSSRVGGRDQPQHFGDGTRLSIL.

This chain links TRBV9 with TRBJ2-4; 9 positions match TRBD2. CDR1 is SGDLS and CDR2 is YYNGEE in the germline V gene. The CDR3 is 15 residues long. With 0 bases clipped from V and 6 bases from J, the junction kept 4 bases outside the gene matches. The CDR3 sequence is CASSVDSGSRNIQYF. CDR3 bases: TGTGCCAGCAGCGTAGATAGCGGGAGTAGAAACATTCAGTACTTC.

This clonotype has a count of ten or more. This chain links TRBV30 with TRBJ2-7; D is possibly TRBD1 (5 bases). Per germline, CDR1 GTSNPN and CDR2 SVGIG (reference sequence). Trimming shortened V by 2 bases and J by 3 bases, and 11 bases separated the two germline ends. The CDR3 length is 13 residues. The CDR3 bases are TGTGCCTGGAGTAAAGGCAGGGACTACGAGCAGTACTTC. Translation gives CAWSKGRDYEQYF.

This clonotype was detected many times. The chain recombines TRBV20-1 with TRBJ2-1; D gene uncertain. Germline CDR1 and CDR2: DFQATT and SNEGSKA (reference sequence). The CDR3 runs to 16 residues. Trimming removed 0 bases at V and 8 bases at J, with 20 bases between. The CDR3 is CSARDRRPRAVYEQFF. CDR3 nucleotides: TGCAGTGCTAGAGATCGGCGACCAAGGGCGGTTTATGAGCAGTTCTTC.

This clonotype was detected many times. The CDR3 reads CASSSPPGQGFFTQYF. In DNA, the CDR3 is TGTGCCAGCAGTTCCCCCCCGGGACAGGGGTTTTTTACGCAGTATTTT. The V and J genes are TRBV28 and TRBJ2-3; 10 positions agree with TRBD1. The CDR3 length is 16 residues. Germline V gene data show CDR1 as MDHEN and CDR2 as SYDVKM. Trimming at V came to 4 bases and at J to 8 bases, leaving 12 bases not matched to a gene.

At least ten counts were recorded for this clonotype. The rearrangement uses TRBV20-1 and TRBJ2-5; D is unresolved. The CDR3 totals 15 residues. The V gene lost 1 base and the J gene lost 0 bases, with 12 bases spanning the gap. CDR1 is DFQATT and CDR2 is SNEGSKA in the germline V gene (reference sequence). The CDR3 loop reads CSARAPLGYQETQYF. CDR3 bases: TGCAGTGCTAGAGCCCCCCTGGGCTACCAAGAGACCCAGTACTTC.

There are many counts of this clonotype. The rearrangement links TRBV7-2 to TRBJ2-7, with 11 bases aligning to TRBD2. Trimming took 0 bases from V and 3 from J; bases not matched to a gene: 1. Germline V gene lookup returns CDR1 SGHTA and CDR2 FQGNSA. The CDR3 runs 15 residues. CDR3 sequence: CASSLATSGNYEQYF. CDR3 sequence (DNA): TGTGCCAGCAGCTTAGCGACTAGCGGGAACTACGAGCAGTACTTC. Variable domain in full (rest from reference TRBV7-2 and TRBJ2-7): GAGVSQSPSNKVTEKGKDVELRCDPISGHTALYWYRQSLGQGLEFLIYFQGNSAPDKSGLPSDRFSAERTGGSVSTLTIQRTQQEDSAVYLCASSLATSGNYEQYFGPGTRLTVT.

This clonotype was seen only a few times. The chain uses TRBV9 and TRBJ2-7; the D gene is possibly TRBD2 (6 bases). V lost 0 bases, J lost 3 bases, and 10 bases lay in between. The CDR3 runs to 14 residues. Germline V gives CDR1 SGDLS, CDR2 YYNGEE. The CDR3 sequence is CASSVGGDRYEQYF. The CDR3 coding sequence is TGTGCCAGCAGCGTAGGCGGGGACCGCTACGAGCAGTACTTC.